The 14 T cell receptor beta chains presented below share a single source sample, sequenced in a study of technical replicates of blood from a few donors. Method: immunoSEQ multiplex PCR; TCRdb's copy keeps in-frame clones and lacks some. The sample shows tens of thousands of clones, roughly 93% of them seen only once. The source material was T cells isolated from PBMCs. The receptors here all came from a human donor in good health.

The rearrangement links TRBV29-1 to TRBJ1-1; D gene uncertain. Per the germline V gene, CDR1 is SQVTM and CDR2 is ANQGSEA. The ends were cut back, 3 bases at V and 0 bases at J, with 5 bases in the middle. The CDR3 runs to 12 residues. The DNA for the CDR3 is TGCAGCGTTGAGGCGGTGAACACTGAAGCTTTCTTT. Translation gives CSVEAVNTEAFF.

The rearrangement links TRBV5-1 to TRBJ1-4, with D unclear. CDR3 size: 14 residues. V lost 0 bases and J lost 8, with 11 bases in between. Germline CDR1 reads SGHRS; CDR2 reads YFSETQ. The CDR3 sequence is CASSLESMREKLFF. CDR3 bases: TGCGCCAGCAGCTTGGAGTCTATGCGGGAAAAACTGTTTTTT.

The rearrangement joins TRBV5-4 to TRBJ1-1, with D possibly being TRBD1 (6 bases). V lost 4 bases and J lost 9, with 16 bases in between. This CDR3 contains 13 residues. The germline gives CDR1 SGHNT, CDR2 YYREEE (reference sequence). DNA of the CDR3: TGTGCCAGCAGCGTCGACAGGTGGGGGAAAGCTTTCTTT. This codes for CASSVDRWGKAFF.

This sequence joins TRBV7-9 and TRBJ2-3; possibly TRBD1 for D (5 bases). The CDR3 contains 13 residues. Germline CDR1 SEHNR, CDR2 FQNEAQ (reference sequence). Trimming shortened V by 8 bases and J by 4 bases, and 13 bases separated the two germline ends. This CDR3 is CASSGRSADTQYF. The CDR3 DNA sequence: TGTGCCAGCTCAGGGCGTTCAGCAGATACGCAGTATTTT.

CDR3 residues: CASSEWGLGSNQPQHF. DNA of the CDR3: TGTGCCAGCAGTGAATGGGGGCTCGGGAGCAATCAGCCCCAGCATTTT. The rearrangement uses TRBV2 and TRBJ1-5; a weak D match, TRBD1 (6 bases). Germline CDR1 SNHLY, CDR2 FYNNEI. The V end lost 2 bases, the J end lost 1 base, and 12 bases lay between the germline ends. The CDR3 contains 16 residues.

This clone was seen only once. The chain combines TRBV7-3 with TRBJ1-1, with TRBD1 matching over 8 bases. The trim removed 4 bases at V and 4 bases at J, leaving 5 bases unmatched. The CDR3 is 14 amino acids. In germline, CDR1 is SGHTA, CDR2 FQGTGA. DNA of the CDR3: TGTGCCAGCAGCTCGGGACAGGTTAGCACTGAAGCTTTCTTT. Its translation: CASSSGQVSTEAFF.

This chain joins TRBV5-1 and TRBJ2-5; weak D call: TRBD1 (6 bases). This CDR3 spans 14 amino acids. Per the germline V gene, CDR1 is SGHRS and CDR2 is YFSETQ. V lost 4 bases and J lost 1, with 11 bases in between. CDR3 sequence reads: CASSIGQIQETQYF. The CDR3 region has the DNA TGCGCCAGCAGCATCGGACAGATCCAAGAGACCCAGTACTTC.

The CDR3 DNA follows: TGTGCCAGCAGACTAAGACAGGGGACTGAAAAACTGTTTTTT. Translation: CASRLRQGTEKLFF. The rearrangement uses TRBV5-6 and TRBJ1-4; 8 bases agree with TRBD1. Germline assignment: CDR1 SGHDT and CDR2 YYEEEE. This CDR3 region has 14 residues. Losses at the gene ends were 5 bases for V and 7 bases for J; bases not matched to a gene: 7.

The chain joins TRBV4-3 to TRBJ2-3, with 9 bases matching TRBD2. The J segment lost 0 bases and the V segment lost 2 bases, leaving 15 bases of the junction unmatched. This CDR3 spans 20 amino acids. Looked up from germline, CDR1 is LGHNA and CDR2 is YSLEER. The CDR3 here is CASSQRTELAGTASTDTQYF. The CDR3 DNA is TGCGCCAGCAGCCAAAGGACGGAGCTAGCGGGAACAGCTAGCACAGATACGCAGTATTTT.

This chain links TRBV5-4 with TRBJ2-7; 9 bases are shared with TRBD1. The length of the CDR3 is 14 residues. The germline V gene encodes CDR1 SGHNT and CDR2 YYREEE (reference sequence). V gave up 2 bases and J gave up 3 bases; unmatched junction bases: 3. The CDR3 loop is CASSLRDRVYEQYF. As DNA, the CDR3 is TGTGCCAGCAGCTTACGGGACAGGGTCTACGAGCAGTACTTC.

The V gene is TRBV28, the J gene TRBJ2-1; D is unresolved. The V and J ends lost 3 bases and 6 bases respectively, with 12 bases between them. In germline, CDR1 is MDHEN, CDR2 SYDVKM. This CDR3 has 14 residues. The CDR3 is CASSLRSSGNEQFF. The DNA for the CDR3 is TGTGCCAGCAGTTTGAGGTCGTCTGGCAATGAGCAGTTCTTC.

V gene TRBV5-1 combines with J gene TRBJ2-3; TRBD1 might be the D (6 bases). CDR1 SGHRS and CDR2 YFSETQ come from the germline V gene. The CDR3 has 15 amino acids. V dropped 6 bases and J dropped 0 bases, with 14 bases sitting between them. The CDR3 loop is CASTYGTTSTDTQYF. CDR3 DNA: TGCGCCAGCACTTACGGGACAACTAGCACAGATACGCAGTATTTT.

V and J are TRBV6-5 and TRBJ1-2, with 7 nucleotides matching TRBD1. This CDR3 contains 13 residues. Per germline, CDR1 MNHEY and CDR2 SVGAGI. The V gene end was trimmed by 6 bases and the J gene end by 2 bases; junction bases not matched to a gene: 3. The DNA for the CDR3 is TGTGCCAGCAGCCCGGACAGGAACTATGGCTACACCTTC. Translated, it gives CASSPDRNYGYTF.

The chain uses TRBV5-1 and TRBJ1-2; 7 nucleotides line up with TRBD1. This CDR3 has 15 residues. The trim removed 0 bases at V and 2 bases at J, leaving 4 bases unmatched. Per the germline V gene, CDR1 is SGHRS and CDR2 is YFSETQ. CDR3 nucleotides: TGCGCCAGCAGCTTGGGGGGACAGTCGAACTATGGCTACACCTTC. Protein: CASSLGGQSNYGYTF.